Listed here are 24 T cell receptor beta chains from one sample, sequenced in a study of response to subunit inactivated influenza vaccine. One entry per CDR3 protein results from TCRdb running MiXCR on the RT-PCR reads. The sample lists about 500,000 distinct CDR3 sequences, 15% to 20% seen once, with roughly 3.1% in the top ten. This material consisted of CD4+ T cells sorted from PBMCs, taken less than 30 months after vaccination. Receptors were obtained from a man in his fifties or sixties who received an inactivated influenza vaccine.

The CDR3 sequence: CASTRGGQTQYF. The CDR3 DNA is TGTGCCAGTACCCGGGGGGGACAGACCCAGTACTTC. This chain uses TRBV12-3 or TRBV12-4 with TRBJ2-5, with 8 bases matching TRBD2. CDR3 length: 12 amino acids. The junction had 6 bases not matched to a gene; V was cut back by 9 bases and J by 6 bases.

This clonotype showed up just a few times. The CDR3 loop reads CSASWVSYNEQFF. In DNA form, the CDR3 reads TGCAGTGCTAGCTGGGTTTCCTACAATGAGCAGTTCTTC. This sequence joins TRBV20-1 and TRBJ2-1; D not resolved. CDR3 size: 13 residues. V lost 3 bases, J lost 1 base, and 7 bases lay in between. Looked up from germline, CDR1 is DFQATT and CDR2 is SNEGSKA (reference sequence).

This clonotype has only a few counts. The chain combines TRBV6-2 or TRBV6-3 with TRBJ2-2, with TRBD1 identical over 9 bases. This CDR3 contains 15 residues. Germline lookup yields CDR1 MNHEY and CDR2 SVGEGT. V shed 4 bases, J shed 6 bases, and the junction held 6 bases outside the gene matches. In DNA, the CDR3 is TGTGCCAGCAGTTGGGGACAGGGTGTCGCCGGGGAGCTGTTTTTT. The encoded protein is CASSWGQGVAGELFF.

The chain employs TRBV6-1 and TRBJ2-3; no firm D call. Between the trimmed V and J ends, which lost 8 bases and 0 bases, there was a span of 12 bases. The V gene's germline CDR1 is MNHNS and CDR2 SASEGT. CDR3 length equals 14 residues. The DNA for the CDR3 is TGTGCCAGCGCCCGGACGACTAGCACAGATACGCAGTATTTT. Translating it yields CASARTTSTDTQYF.

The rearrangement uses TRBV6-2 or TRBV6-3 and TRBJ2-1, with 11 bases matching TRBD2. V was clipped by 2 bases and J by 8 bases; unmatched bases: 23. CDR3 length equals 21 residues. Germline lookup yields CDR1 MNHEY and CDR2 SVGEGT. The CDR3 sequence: CASSYLSLIAGGTPGTHEQFF. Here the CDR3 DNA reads TGTGCCAGCAGTTACCTGTCTCTTATAGCGGGAGGGACCCCGGGTACACATGAGCAGTTCTTC.

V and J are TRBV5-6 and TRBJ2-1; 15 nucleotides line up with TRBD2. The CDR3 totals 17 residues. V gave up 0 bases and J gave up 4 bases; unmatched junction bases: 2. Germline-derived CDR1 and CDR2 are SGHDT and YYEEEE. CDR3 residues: CASSLAGLAGGYNEQFF. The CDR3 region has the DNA TGTGCCAGCAGCTTGGCGGGACTAGCGGGGGGATACAATGAGCAGTTCTTC.

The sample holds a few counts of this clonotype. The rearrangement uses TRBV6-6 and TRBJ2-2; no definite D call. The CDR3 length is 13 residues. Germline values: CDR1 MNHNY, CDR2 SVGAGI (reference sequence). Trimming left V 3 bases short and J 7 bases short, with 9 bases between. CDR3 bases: TGTGCCAGCAGTTATTTTCCGGGCGGGGAGCTGTTTTTT. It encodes CASSYFPGGELFF.

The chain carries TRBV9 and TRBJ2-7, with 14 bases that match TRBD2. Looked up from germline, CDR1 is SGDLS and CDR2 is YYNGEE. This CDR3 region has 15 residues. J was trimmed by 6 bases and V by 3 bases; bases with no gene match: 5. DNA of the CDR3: TGTGCCAGCAGCGGGGGACTAGCGGGAGCCCGCGAGCAGTACTTC. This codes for CASSGGLAGAREQYF.

The CDR3 nucleotides are TGTGCCAGCAGCGTAAGGACGATATCGAGCACAGATACGCAGTATTTT. Its protein product is CASSVRTISSTDTQYF. The chain combines TRBV7-9 with TRBJ2-3; D remains ambiguous. Germline-derived CDR1 and CDR2 are SEHNR and FQNEAQ (reference sequence). V was cut by 5 bases and J by 0 bases, with 15 bases left in between. This CDR3 is 16 amino acids long. Combining the CDR3 with reference TRBV7-9 and TRBJ2-3 gives the whole variable domain DTGVSQNPRHKITKRGQNVTFRCDPISEHNRLYWYRQTLGQGPEFLTYFQNEAQLEKSRLLSDRFSAERPKGSFSTLEIQRTEQGDSAMYLCASSVRTISSTDTQYFGPGTRLTVL.

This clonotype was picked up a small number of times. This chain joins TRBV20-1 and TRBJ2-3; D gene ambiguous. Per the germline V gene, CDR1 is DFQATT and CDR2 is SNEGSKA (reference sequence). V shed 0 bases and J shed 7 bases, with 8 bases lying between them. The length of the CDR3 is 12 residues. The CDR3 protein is CSARDVGYTQYF. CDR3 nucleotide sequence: TGCAGTGCTAGAGATGTAGGGTATACGCAGTATTTT.

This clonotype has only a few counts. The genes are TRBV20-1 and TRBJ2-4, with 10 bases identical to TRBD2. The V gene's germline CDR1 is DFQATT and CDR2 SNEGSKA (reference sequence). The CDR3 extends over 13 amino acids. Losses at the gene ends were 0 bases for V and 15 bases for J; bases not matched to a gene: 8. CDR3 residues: CSARDMRLAGVYF. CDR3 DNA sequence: TGCAGTGCTAGAGATATGCGGCTAGCGGGAGTGTACTTC.

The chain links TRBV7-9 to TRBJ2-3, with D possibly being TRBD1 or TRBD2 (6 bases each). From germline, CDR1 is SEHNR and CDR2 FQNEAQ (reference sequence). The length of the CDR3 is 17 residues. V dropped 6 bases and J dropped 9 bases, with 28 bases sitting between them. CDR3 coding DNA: TGTGCCAGCAGTTCCGACCTTCGGGGGCATCTTAGTCGCACGCAGTATTTT. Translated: CASSSDLRGHLSRTQYF.

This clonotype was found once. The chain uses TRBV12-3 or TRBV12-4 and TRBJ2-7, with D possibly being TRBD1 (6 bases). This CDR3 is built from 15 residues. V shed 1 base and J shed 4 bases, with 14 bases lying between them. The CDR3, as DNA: TGTGCCAGCAGTTTAGGAGACTGGGGGCAGTACGAGCAGTACTTC. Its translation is CASSLGDWGQYEQYF.

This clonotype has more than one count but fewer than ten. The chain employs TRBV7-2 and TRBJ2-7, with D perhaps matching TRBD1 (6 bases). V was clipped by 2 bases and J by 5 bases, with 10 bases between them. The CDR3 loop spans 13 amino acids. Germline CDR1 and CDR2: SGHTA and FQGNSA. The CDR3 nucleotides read TGTGCCAGCAGCTTACTAGGGGGTCACGAGCAGTACTTC. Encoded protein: CASSLLGGHEQYF.

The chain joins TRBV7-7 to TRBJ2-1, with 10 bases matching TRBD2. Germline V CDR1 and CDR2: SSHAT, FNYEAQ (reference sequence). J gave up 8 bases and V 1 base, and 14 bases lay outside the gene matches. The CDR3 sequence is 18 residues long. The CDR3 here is CASSLGASGSQPGDEQFF. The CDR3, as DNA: TGTGCCAGCAGCTTAGGGGCTAGCGGGAGCCAACCGGGGGATGAGCAGTTCTTC.

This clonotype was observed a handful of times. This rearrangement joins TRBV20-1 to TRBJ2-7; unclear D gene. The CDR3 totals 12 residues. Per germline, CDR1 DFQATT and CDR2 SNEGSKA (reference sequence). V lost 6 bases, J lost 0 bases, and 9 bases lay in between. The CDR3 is CSAIRSSYEQYF. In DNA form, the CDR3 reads TGCAGTGCCATCAGGAGCTCCTACGAGCAGTACTTC.

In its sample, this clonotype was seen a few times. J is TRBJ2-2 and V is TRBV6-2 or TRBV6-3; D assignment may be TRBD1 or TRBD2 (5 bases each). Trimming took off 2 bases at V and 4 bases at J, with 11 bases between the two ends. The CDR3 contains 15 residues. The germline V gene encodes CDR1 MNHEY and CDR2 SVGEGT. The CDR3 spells CASSYAQEATGELFF. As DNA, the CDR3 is TGTGCCAGCAGTTACGCACAGGAGGCCACCGGGGAGCTGTTTTTT.

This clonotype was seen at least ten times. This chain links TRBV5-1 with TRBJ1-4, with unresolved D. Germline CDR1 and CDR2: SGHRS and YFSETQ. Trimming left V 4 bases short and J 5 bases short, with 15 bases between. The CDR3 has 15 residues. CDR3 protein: CASSEQLAANEKLFF. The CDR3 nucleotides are TGCGCCAGCAGCGAACAGTTGGCTGCGAATGAAAAACTGTTTTTT.

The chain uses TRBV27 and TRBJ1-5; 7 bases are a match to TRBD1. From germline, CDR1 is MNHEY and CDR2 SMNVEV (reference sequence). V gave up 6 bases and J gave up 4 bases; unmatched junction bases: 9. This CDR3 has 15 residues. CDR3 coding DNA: TGTGCCAGCAGCCGACAGGGTGCGATGAATCAGCCCCAGCATTTT. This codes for CASSRQGAMNQPQHF.

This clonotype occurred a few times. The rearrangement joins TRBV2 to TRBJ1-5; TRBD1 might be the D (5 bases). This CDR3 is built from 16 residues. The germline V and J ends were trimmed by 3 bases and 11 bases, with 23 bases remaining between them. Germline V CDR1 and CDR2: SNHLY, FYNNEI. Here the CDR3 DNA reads TGTGCCAGCAGTGACATGCAGGGAAGGCAGGTTGGGACCCAGCATTTT. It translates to CASSDMQGRQVGTQHF.

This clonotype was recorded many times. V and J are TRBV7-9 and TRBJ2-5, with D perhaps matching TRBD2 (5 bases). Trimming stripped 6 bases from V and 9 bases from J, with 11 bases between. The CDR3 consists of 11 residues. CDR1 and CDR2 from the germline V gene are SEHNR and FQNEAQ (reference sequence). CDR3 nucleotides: TGTGCCAGCAGTTCGTTCGGGGCCCAGTACTTC. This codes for CASSSFGAQYF.

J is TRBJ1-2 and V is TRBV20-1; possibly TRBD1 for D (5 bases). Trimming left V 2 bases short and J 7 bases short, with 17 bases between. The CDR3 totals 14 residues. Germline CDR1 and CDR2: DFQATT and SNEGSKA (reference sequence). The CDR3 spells CSARRTSGISGYTF. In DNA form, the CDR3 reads TGCAGTGCTAGACGAACCTCAGGGATAAGTGGCTACACCTTC.

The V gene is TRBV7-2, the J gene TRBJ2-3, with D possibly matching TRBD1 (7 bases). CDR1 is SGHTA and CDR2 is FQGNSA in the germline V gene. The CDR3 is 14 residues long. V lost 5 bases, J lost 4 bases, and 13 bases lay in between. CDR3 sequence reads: CASSTQGGPDTQYF. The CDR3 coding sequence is TGTGCCAGCAGCACCCAGGGGGGACCAGATACGCAGTATTTT.

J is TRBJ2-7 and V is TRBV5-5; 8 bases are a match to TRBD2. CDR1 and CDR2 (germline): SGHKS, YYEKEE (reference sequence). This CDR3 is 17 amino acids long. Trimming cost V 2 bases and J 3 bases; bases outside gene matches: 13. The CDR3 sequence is CASSLGVTAGGSYEQYF. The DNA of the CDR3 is TGTGCCAGCAGCTTAGGAGTAACGGCGGGGGGAAGCTACGAGCAGTACTTC.